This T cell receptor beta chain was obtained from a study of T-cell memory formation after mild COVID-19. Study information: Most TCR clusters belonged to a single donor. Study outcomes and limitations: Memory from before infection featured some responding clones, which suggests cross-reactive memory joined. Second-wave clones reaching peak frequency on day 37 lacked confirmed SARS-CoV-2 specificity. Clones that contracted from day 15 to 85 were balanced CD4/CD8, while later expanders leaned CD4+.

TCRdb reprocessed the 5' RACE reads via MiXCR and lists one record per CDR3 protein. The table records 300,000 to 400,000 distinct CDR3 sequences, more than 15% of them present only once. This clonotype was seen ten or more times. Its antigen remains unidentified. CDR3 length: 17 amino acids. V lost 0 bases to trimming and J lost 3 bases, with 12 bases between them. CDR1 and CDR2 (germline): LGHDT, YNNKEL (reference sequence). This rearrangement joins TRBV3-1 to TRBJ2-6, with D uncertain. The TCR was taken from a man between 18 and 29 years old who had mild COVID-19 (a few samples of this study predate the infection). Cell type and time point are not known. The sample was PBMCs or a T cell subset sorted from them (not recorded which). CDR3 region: CASSQERSGGGANVLTF. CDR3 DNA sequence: TGTGCCAGCAGCCAAGAGAGGTCGGGTGGTGGGGCCAACGTCCTGACTTTC.